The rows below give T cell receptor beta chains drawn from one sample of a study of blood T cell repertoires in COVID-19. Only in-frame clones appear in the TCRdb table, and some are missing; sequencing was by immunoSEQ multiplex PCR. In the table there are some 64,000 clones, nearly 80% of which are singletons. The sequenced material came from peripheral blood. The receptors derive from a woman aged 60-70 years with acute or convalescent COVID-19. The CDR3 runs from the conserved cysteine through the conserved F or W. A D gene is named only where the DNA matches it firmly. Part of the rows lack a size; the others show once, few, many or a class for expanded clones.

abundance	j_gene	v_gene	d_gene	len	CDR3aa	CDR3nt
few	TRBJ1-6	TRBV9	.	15	CATAQGSSYNSPLHF	TGTGCCACTGCACAGGGTAGCTCCTATAATTCACCCCTCCACTTT
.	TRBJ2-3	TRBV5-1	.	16	CASSNDRDWSTDTQYF	TGCGCCAGCAGTAATGACCGGGACTGGAGCACAGATACGCAGTATTTT
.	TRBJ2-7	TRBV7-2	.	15	CASSLGRAGFYEQYF	TGTGCCAGCAGCTTAGGGCGGGCGGGGTTCTACGAGCAGTACTTC
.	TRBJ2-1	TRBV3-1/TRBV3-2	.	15	CASSYKRSSYNEQFF	TGTGCCAGCAGCTACAAGCGTTCCTCCTACAATGAGCAGTTCTTC
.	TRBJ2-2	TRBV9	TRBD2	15	CASGLSGGNTGELFF	TGTGCCAGCGGGTTAAGCGGGGGGAACACCGGGGAGCTGTTTTTT
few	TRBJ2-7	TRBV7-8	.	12	CASSTQDYEQYF	TGTGCCAGCAGCACACAAGACTACGAGCAGTACTTC
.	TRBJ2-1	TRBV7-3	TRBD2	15	CASSRLAGGPNEQFF	TGTGCCAGCAGCCGACTAGCGGGGGGGCCCAATGAGCAGTTCTTC
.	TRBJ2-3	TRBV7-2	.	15	CASSFGPGRQDTQYF	.
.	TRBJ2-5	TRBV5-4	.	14	CASSSQGGGETQYF	TGTGCCAGCAGCTCCCAGGGAGGGGGGGAGACCCAGTACTTC
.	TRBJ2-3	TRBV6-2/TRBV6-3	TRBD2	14	CASGLAGGSDTQYF	TGTGCCAGCGGCCTAGCGGGGGGATCGGATACGCAGTATTTT
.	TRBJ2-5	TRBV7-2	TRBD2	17	CASSQATTSDGGETQYF	TGTGCCAGCAGCCAGGCGACGACTAGCGACGGCGGGGAGACCCAGTACTTC
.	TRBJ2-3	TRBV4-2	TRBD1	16	CASSQSGTGVTDTQYF	TGTGCCAGCAGCCAAAGCGGGACAGGGGTCACAGATACGCAGTATTTT
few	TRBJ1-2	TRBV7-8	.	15	CASSLLSSDNYGYTF	TGTGCCAGCAGCTTATTATCGTCAGATAACTATGGCTACACCTTC
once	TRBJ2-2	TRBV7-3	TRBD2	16	CASSRLAGGNTGELFF	TGTGCCAGCAGTAGACTAGCGGGGGGAAACACCGGGGAGCTGTTTTTT